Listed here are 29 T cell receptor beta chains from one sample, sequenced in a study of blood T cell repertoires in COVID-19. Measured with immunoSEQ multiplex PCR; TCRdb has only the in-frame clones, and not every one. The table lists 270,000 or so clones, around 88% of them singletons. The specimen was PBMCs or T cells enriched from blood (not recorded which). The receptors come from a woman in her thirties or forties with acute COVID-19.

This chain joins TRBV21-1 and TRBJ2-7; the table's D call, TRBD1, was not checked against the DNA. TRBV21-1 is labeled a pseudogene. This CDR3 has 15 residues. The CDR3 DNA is TGTGCCAGCACAGAAAGGGGCCCATCCTCCTACGAGCAGTACTTC. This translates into CASTERGPSSYEQYF.

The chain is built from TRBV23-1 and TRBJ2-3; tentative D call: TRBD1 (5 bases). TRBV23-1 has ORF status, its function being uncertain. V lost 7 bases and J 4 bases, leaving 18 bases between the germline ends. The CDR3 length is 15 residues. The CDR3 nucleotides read TGCGCCAGCAACATCCAGGGTGATATCCCAGATACGCAGTATTTT. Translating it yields CASNIQGDIPDTQYF.

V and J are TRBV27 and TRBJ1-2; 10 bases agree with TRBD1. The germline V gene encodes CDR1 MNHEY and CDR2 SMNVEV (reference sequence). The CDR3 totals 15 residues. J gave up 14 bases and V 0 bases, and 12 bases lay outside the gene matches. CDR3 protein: CASSLSPGQGTFLTF. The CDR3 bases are TGTGCCAGCAGTTTATCACCGGGACAGGGGACCTTCTTAACCTTC.

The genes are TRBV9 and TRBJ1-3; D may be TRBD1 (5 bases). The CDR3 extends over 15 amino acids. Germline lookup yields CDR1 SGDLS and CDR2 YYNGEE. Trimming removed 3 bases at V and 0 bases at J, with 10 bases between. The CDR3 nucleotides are TGTGCCAGCAGCGGTGCGGGGGTCTCTGGAAACACCATATATTTT. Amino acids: CASSGAGVSGNTIYF.

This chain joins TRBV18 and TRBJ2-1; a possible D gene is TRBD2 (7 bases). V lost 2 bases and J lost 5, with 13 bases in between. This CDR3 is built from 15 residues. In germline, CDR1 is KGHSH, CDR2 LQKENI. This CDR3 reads CASSPMRGGNNEQFF. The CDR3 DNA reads TGTGCCAGCTCACCAATGAGGGGGGGAAACAATGAGCAGTTCTTC.

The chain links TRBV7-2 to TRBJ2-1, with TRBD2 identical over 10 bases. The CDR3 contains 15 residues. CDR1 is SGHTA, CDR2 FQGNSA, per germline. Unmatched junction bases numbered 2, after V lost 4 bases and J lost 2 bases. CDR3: CASSWLAGAYNEQFF. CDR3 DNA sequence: TGTGCCAGCAGCTGGCTAGCGGGAGCCTACAATGAGCAGTTCTTC.

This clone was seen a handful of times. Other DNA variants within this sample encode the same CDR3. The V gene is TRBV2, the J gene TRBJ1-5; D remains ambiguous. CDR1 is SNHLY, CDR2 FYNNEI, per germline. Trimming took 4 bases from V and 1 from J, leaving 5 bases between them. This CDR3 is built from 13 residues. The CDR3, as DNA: TGTGCCAGCAGTGCCTACAGCAATCAGCCCCAGCATTTT. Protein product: CASSAYSNQPQHF.

The CDR3 sequence: CASSQGGAEAFF. The CDR3 DNA follows: TGCGCCAGCAGCCAAGGGGGCGCTGAAGCTTTCTTT. J is TRBJ1-1 and V is TRBV4-1, with TRBD1 as a possible D gene (5 bases). From germline, CDR1 is MGHRA and CDR2 YSYEKL. Trimming took off 1 base at V and 6 bases at J, with 6 bases between the two ends. The CDR3 totals 12 residues.

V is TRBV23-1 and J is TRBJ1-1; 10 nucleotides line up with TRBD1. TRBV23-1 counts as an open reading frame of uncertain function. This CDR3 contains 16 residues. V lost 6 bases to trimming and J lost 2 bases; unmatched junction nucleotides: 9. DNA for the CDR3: TGCGCCAGCAGCCGAAAAGGGGACAGGGGTAACACTGAAGCTTTCTTT. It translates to CASSRKGDRGNTEAFF.

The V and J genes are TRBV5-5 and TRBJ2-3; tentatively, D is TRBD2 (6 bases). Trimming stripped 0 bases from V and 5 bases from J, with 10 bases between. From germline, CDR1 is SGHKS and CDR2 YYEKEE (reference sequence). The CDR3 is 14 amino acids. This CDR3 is CASSLAREQDTQYF. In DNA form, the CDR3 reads TGTGCCAGCAGCTTGGCACGGGAGCAAGATACGCAGTATTTT.

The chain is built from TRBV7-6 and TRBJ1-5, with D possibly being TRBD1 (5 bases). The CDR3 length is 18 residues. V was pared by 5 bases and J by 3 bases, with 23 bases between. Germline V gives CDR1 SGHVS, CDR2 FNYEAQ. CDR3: CASSPLGSQGQLNQPQHF. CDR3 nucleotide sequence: TGTGCCAGCAGCCCCCTAGGGTCCCAGGGTCAGCTCAATCAGCCCCAGCATTTT.

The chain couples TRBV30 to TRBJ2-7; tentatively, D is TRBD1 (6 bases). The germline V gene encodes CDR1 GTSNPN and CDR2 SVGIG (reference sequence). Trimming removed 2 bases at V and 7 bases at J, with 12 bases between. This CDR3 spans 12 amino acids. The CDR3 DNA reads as TGTGCCTGGAGTACAGGGATGTGGGAGCAGTACTTC. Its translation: CAWSTGMWEQYF.

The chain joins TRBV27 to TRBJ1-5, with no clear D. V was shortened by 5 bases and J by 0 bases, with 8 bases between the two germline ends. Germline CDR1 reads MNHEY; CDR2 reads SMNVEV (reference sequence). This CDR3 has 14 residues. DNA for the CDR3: TGTGCCAGCAGTCTAACCTCTAGCAATCAGCCCCAGCATTTT. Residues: CASSLTSSNQPQHF.

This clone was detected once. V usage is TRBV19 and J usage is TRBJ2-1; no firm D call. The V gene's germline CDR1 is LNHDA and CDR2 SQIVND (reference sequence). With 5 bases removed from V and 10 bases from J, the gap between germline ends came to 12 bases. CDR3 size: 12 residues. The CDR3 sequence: CASSASTGEQFF. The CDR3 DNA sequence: TGTGCCAGTAGTGCAAGCACCGGGGAGCAGTTCTTC.

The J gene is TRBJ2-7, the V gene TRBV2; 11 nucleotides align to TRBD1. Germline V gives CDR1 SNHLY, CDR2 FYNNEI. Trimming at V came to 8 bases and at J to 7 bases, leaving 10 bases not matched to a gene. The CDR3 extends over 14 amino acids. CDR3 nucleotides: TGTGCCAGCTTGGGGGACAGGGGGTTTGGGGAGCAGTACTTC. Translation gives CASLGDRGFGEQYF.

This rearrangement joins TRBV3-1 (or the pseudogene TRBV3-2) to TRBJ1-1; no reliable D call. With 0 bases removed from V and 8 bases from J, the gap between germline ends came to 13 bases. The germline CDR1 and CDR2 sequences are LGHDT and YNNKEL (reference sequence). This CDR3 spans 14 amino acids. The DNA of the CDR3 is TGTGCCAGCAGCCAAGATTTTTGGGGAGCCGAAGCTTTCTTT. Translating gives CASSQDFWGAEAFF.

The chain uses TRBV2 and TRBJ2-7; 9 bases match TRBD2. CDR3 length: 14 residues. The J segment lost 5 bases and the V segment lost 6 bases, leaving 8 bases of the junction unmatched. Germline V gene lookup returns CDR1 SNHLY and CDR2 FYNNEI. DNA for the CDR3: TGTGCCAGCAGGCGGGGGGGGGCCGGGAACGAGCAGTACTTC. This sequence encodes CASRRGGAGNEQYF. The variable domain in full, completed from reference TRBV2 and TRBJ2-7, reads EPEVTQTPSHQVTQMGQEVILRCVPISNHLYFYWYRQILGQKVEFLVSFYNNEISEKSEIFDDQFSVERPDGSNFTLKIRSTKLEDSAMYFCASRRGGAGNEQYFGPGTRLTVT.

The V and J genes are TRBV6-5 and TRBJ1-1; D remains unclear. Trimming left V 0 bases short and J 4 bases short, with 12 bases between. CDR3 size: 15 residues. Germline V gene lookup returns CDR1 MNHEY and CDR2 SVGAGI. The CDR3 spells CASSYSYGVPTEAFF. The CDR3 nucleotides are TGTGCCAGCAGTTACTCGTACGGGGTCCCCACTGAAGCTTTCTTT.

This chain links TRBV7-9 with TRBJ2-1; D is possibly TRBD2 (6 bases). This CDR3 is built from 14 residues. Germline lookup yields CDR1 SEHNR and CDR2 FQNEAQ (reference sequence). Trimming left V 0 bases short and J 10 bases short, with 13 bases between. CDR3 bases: TGTGCCAGCAGCTTAGCGGGGGGATCGCAGGAGCAGTTCTTC. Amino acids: CASSLAGGSQEQFF.

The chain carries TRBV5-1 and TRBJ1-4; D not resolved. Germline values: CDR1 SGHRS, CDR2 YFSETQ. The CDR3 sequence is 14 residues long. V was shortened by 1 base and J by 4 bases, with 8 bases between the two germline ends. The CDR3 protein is CASSLWQNNEKLFF. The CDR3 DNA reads TGCGCCAGCAGCTTGTGGCAGAATAATGAAAAACTGTTTTTT.

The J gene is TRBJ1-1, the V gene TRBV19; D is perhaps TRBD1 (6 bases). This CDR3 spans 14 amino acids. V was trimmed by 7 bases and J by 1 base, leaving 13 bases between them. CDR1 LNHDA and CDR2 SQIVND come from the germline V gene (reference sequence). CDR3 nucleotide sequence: TGTGCCAGTACCCCCGACAGGTGGAACACTGAAGCTTTCTTT. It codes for CASTPDRWNTEAFF.

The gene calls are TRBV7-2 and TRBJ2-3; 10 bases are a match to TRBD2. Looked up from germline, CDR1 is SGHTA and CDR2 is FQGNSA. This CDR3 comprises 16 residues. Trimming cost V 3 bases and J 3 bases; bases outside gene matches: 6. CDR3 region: CASSFLAGVGTDTQYF. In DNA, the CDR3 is TGTGCCAGCAGCTTCCTAGCGGGAGTCGGGACAGATACGCAGTATTTT.

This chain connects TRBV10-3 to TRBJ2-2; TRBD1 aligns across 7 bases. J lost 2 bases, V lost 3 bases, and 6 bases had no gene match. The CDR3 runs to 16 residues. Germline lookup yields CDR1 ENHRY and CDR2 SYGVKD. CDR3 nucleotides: TGTGCCATCAGTGATTACGGACAGGAAAACACCGGGGAGCTGTTTTTT. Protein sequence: CAISDYGQENTGELFF.

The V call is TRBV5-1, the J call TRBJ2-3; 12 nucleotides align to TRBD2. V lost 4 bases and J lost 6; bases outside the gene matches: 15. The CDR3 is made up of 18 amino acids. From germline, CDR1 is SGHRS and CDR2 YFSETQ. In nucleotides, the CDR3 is TGCGCCAGCAGCGCCACTCCGGGACTAGCGGGCCGGGGCGATACGCAGTATTTT. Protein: CASSATPGLAGRGDTQYF.

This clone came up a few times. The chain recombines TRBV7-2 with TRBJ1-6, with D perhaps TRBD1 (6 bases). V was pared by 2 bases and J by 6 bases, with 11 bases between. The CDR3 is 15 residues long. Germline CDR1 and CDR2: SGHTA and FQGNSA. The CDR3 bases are TGTGCCAGCAGCTTACTTAGGACAGTTAATTCACCCCTCCACTTT. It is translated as CASSLLRTVNSPLHF.

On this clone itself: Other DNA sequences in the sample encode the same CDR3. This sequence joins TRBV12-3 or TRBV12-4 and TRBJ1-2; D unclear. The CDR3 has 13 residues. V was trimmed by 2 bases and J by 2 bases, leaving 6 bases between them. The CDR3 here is CASSLLENYGYTF. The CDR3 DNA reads TGTGCCAGCAGTTTATTAGAAAACTATGGCTACACCTTC.

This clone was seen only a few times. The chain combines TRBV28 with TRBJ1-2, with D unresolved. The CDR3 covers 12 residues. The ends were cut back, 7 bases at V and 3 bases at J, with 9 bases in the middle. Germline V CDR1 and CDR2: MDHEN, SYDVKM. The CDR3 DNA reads TGTGCCAGCACCCCGCAGGACTATGGCTACACCTTC. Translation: CASTPQDYGYTF.

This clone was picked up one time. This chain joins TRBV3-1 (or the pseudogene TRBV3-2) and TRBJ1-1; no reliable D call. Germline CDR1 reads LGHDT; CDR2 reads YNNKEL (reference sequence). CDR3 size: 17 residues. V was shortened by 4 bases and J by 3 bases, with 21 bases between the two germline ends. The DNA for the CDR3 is TGTGCCAGCAGCCCACGGGTCCGTGGAGAAGAAGACACTGAAGCTTTCTTT. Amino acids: CASSPRVRGEEDTEAFF.

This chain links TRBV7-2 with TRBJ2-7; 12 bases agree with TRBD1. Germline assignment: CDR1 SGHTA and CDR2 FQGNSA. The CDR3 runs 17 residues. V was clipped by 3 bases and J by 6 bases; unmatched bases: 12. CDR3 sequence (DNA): TGTGCCAGCAGCTTCGCCCCCCTGGGACAGGGGGCCTCCGAGCAGTACTTC. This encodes CASSFAPLGQGASEQYF.